This TCR beta chain was found in a study of OX40 agonist ivuxolimab in advanced cancers. Study information: Roughly two fifths of patients had received prior checkpoint inhibitor therapy.

Profiled with immunoSEQ multiplex PCR; TCRdb holds only in-frame clones, not every one. Here the sample spans 30,000 to 45,000 clones, roughly 80% being singletons. The CDR3 consists of 17 residues. V shed 5 bases and J shed 5 bases, with 21 bases lying between them. Germline V lookup: CDR1 SGHAT, CDR2 FQDESV (reference sequence). Sequenced material: CD4+ or CD8+ T cells sorted from blood, taken in a trial of the OX40 agonist ivuxolimab. The chain has TRBV11-1 and TRBJ2-2; possibly TRBD1 for D (7 bases). The TCR originated in an adult with an advanced solid tumor such as melanoma, head and neck, liver or kidney cancer. CDR3 nucleotides: TGTGCCAGCAGCCCCCGGAGGGGGACAGCGGAAACCGGGGAGCTGTTTTTT. It encodes CASSPRRGTAETGELFF. The variable domain in full, completed from reference TRBV11-1 and TRBJ2-2, reads EAEVAQSPRYKITEKSQAVAFWCDPISGHATLYWYRQILGQGPELLVQFQDESVVDDSQLPKDRFSAERLKGVDSTLKIQPAELGDSAMYLCASSPRRGTAETGELFFGEGSRLTVL.